This record covers a single T cell receptor beta chain. Autoimmune disease history or systemic immunosuppression disqualified patients. This sample is drawn from a study of OX40 agonist ivuxolimab in advanced cancers. Study-wide background: Ivuxolimab, which patients received intravenously every 2 weeks, was dosed at 0.01 to 10 mg/kg. Patients with prior anti-PD-1, anti-PD-L1 or anti-CTLA-4 therapy were eligible; 40% had some.

Germline assignment: CDR1 MDHEN and CDR2 SYDVKM. The CDR3 runs 13 residues. Trimming at V came to 4 bases and at J to 5 bases, leaving 5 bases not matched to a gene. Sequencing used immunoSEQ multiplex PCR; TCRdb keeps in-frame clones, though not all of them. The repertoire has approximately 91,000 clones, approximately 86% of them found once; the top ten carry just under 2%. The clonotype originates from an adult with an advanced solid tumor such as melanoma, head and neck, liver or kidney cancer. The rearrangement joins TRBV28 to TRBJ2-7; the match to TRBD2 covers 7 bases. This sample comprised CD4+ or CD8+ T cells sorted from blood, obtained in a trial of the OX40 agonist ivuxolimab. The CDR3 DNA reads as TGTGCCAGCAGTTCCGGGAGGATGGACGAGCAGTACTTC. Translation: CASSSGRMDEQYF.